Listed here are 22 T cell receptor beta chains from one sample, sequenced in a study of PD-1 blockade in classical Hodgkin lymphoma. Time point reported: cycle 4 day 1 (C4D1), after five to seven weeks of nivolumab. Relapse was seen in all patients after autologous stem cell transplantation, and brentuximab vedotin exposure was variable. CD8+ T cells were isolated from thawed PBMCs by magnetic negative selection. The table came from immunoSEQ multiplex PCR; TCRdb's copy has only in-frame clones and leaves some out. The sample shows approximately 8,400 clones, roughly 85% of them seen only once. Material: CD8+ T cells from blood, obtained before the fourth cycle of nivolumab. These receptors all come from a human donor with classical Hodgkin lymphoma.

This chain connects TRBV11-2 to TRBJ2-7; a weak D match, TRBD2 (6 bases). Germline V gene data show CDR1 as SGHAT and CDR2 as FQNNGV. V lost 5 bases and J lost 2, with 10 bases in between. The CDR3 has 13 residues. The CDR3 sequence: CASSEGLAYEQYF. Here the CDR3 DNA reads TGTGCCAGCAGCGAGGGACTTGCCTACGAGCAGTACTTC.

In its sample, this clone was seen once. Here the CDR3 reads CAWITYQETQYF. The CDR3 DNA reads as TGTGCCTGGATAACGTACCAAGAGACCCAGTACTTC. The rearrangement uses TRBV30 and TRBJ2-5, with D hard to call. Germline V gene lookup returns CDR1 GTSNPN and CDR2 SVGIG (reference sequence). V dropped 4 bases and J dropped 0 bases, with 6 bases sitting between them. This CDR3 comprises 12 residues. Based on the CDR3 plus reference TRBV30 and TRBJ2-5, the full variable domain is SQTIHQWPATLVQPVGSPLSLECTVEGTSNPNLYWYRQAAGRGLQLLFYSVGIGQISSEVPQNLSASRPQDRQFILSSKKLLLSDSGFYLCAWITYQETQYFGPGTRLLVL.

The chain uses TRBV19 and TRBJ2-1, with D possibly called TRBD1 or TRBD2 (5 bases each). The V end lost 3 bases, the J end lost 6 bases, and 18 bases lay between the germline ends. The CDR3 consists of 16 residues. Germline values: CDR1 LNHDA, CDR2 SQIVND (reference sequence). As DNA, the CDR3 is TGTGCCAGTAGTATTCATAGGACCGGTGGGGGCAATGAGCAGTTCTTC. Translated, it gives CASSIHRTGGGNEQFF.

This clone was detected only once. V and J are TRBV4-2 and TRBJ1-2; possible D gene TRBD1, 5 bases. The CDR3 runs to 13 residues. The germline V and J ends were trimmed by 0 bases and 12 bases, with 14 bases remaining between them. CDR1 and CDR2 (germline): LGHNA, YNFKEQ. The CDR3 reads CASSQEEARAHTF. CDR3 in DNA: TGTGCCAGCAGCCAAGAAGAGGCCAGGGCTCACACCTTC.

The V call is TRBV7-3, the J call TRBJ1-5; 8 nucleotides line up with TRBD1. The trim removed 2 bases at V and 5 bases at J, leaving 2 bases unmatched. Germline V gene data show CDR1 as SGHTA and CDR2 as FQGTGA. There are 14 residues in the CDR3. CDR3 sequence (DNA): TGTGCCAGCAGCTTACTACAGGGGGATCAGCCCCAGCATTTT. It translates to CASSLLQGDQPQHF.

The chain recombines TRBV6-1 with TRBJ2-5; possible D gene TRBD2, 6 bases. The V gene lost 6 bases and the J gene lost 2 bases, with 16 bases spanning the gap. CDR1 and CDR2 from the germline V gene are MNHNS and SASEGT. The CDR3 is 15 residues long. The CDR3 protein is CASSRRLVNQETQYF. CDR3 in DNA: TGTGCCAGCAGCCGCCGACTAGTAAATCAAGAGACCCAGTACTTC.

This chain links TRBV4-1 with TRBJ2-7; unclear D gene. V gave up 3 bases and J gave up 7 bases, with 13 bases separating them. Germline CDR1 MGHRA, CDR2 YSYEKL. This CDR3 has 13 residues. The CDR3 region is CASSQGSLREQYF. The CDR3 DNA is TGCGCCAGCAGCCAGGGTTCCCTAAGAGAGCAGTACTTC.

The chain couples TRBV9 to TRBJ1-2; 12 nucleotides align to TRBD1. The trim removed 4 bases at V and 4 bases at J, leaving 8 bases unmatched. Germline V gene sequence: CDR1 SGDLS, CDR2 YYNGEE. The CDR3 extends over 16 amino acids. This CDR3 reads CASSPGTGGLIYGYTF. The CDR3 bases are TGTGCCAGCAGCCCCGGGACAGGGGGCCTTATCTATGGCTACACCTTC.

The chain links TRBV5-6 to TRBJ2-1; perhaps TRBD2 as D (7 bases). The CDR3 consists of 15 residues. Germline-derived CDR1 and CDR2 are SGHDT and YYEEEE. V was cut by 5 bases and J by 2 bases, with 14 bases left in between. CDR3 in DNA: TGTGCCAGCAGGGGGTCGGGGGGCGCCTACAATGAGCAGTTCTTC. Translation: CASRGSGGAYNEQFF.

The chain uses TRBV4-1 and TRBJ2-1; 10 bases match TRBD2. Germline values: CDR1 MGHRA, CDR2 YSYEKL. CDR3 length equals 16 residues. V was clipped by 2 bases and J by 3 bases; unmatched bases: 4. In DNA form, the CDR3 reads TGCGCCAGCAGCCAACCGGGACTAGCGCTCTACAATGAGCAGTTCTTC. This encodes CASSQPGLALYNEQFF.

The chain employs TRBV7-9 and TRBJ2-7; D remains ambiguous. Trimming took off 2 bases at V and 5 bases at J, with 7 bases between the two ends. Germline V gene lookup returns CDR1 SEHNR and CDR2 FQNEAQ (reference sequence). The CDR3 spans 12 residues. CDR3 protein: CASSLLVNEQYF. CDR3 coding DNA: TGTGCCAGCAGCTTACTAGTAAACGAGCAGTACTTC.

The rearrangement links TRBV11-2 to TRBJ1-6, with D perhaps matching TRBD1 (6 bases). Trimming shortened V by 0 bases and J by 4 bases, and 16 bases separated the two germline ends. Germline assignment: CDR1 SGHAT and CDR2 FQNNGV. The CDR3 has 18 amino acids. The DNA of the CDR3 is TGTGCCAGCAGCTTAGACCAGGAACGAGGGGGGTATAATTCACCCCTCCACTTT. Its protein is CASSLDQERGGYNSPLHF. The full variable domain, its missing parts supplied by reference TRBV11-2 and TRBJ1-6, is EAGVAQSPRYKIIEKRQSVAFWCNPISGHATLYWYQQILGQGPKLLIQFQNNGVVDDSQLPKDRFSAERLKGVDSTLKIQPAKLEDSAVYLCASSLDQERGGYNSPLHFGNGTRLTVT.

The chain links TRBV9 to TRBJ1-1; perhaps TRBD1 as D (6 bases). Trimming took 0 bases from V and 4 from J, leaving 13 bases between them. The CDR3 spans 15 residues. Germline V gene sequence: CDR1 SGDLS, CDR2 YYNGEE. CDR3 loop: CASSVEDSWATEAFF. The CDR3 DNA follows: TGTGCCAGCAGCGTAGAGGACAGCTGGGCCACTGAAGCTTTCTTT.

V and J are TRBV30 and TRBJ1-3; maybe TRBD1 (5 bases). Germline V lookup: CDR1 GTSNPN, CDR2 SVGIG (reference sequence). V lost 4 bases, J lost 0 bases, and 13 bases lay in between. The CDR3 runs 15 residues. CDR3 sequence: CAWTGPISSGNTIYF. The CDR3 nucleotides read TGTGCCTGGACGGGACCCATCTCCTCTGGAAACACCATATATTTT.

This chain links TRBV9 with TRBJ1-4; D not certain. This CDR3 is 15 amino acids long. The V gene's germline CDR1 is SGDLS and CDR2 YYNGEE. V gave up 2 bases and J gave up 5 bases, with 13 bases separating them. The CDR3 nucleotides read TGTGCCAGCAGCGTCCACAGTACCCTAAATGAAAAACTGTTTTTT. Translated, it gives CASSVHSTLNEKLFF. The full variable domain, completed using reference TRBV9 and TRBJ1-4, is DSGVTQTPKHLITATGQRVTLRCSPRSGDLSVYWYQQSLDQGLQFLIQYYNGEERAKGNILERFSAQQFPDLHSELNLSSLELGDSALYFCASSVHSTLNEKLFFGSGTQLSVL.

The CDR3 sequence is CASRLGRISYGYTF. DNA for the CDR3: TGTGCCAGCCGACTGGGACGAATTTCCTATGGCTACACCTTC. The rearrangement joins TRBV19 to TRBJ1-2; D might be TRBD1 (5 bases). The V and J ends lost 9 bases and 4 bases respectively, with 18 bases between them. The CDR3 has 14 amino acids. The germline gives CDR1 LNHDA, CDR2 SQIVND (reference sequence).

The chain has TRBV6-1 and TRBJ2-3; D is unclear. Trimming removed 2 bases from V and 8 bases from J, with 8 bases in between. The CDR3 consists of 12 residues. The germline gives CDR1 MNHNS, CDR2 SASEGT. For the CDR3, the DNA is TGTGCCAGCAGTGAATATGCCCGTACGCAGTATTTT. This translates into CASSEYARTQYF.

J is TRBJ2-7 and V is TRBV27; 9 nucleotides align to TRBD1. The CDR3 is 14 residues long. The trim removed 8 bases at V and 6 bases at J, leaving 11 bases unmatched. The germline V gene encodes CDR1 MNHEY and CDR2 SMNVEV (reference sequence). The CDR3 loop is CASSGTGSSLEQYF. CDR3 sequence (DNA): TGTGCCAGCTCCGGGACAGGGTCCTCGCTCGAGCAGTACTTC.

V gene TRBV7-9 combines with J gene TRBJ2-7; D call uncertain. V was shortened by 5 bases and J by 1 base, with 9 bases between the two germline ends. The germline V gene encodes CDR1 SEHNR and CDR2 FQNEAQ (reference sequence). The CDR3 length is 13 residues. The CDR3 DNA follows: TGTGCCAGCAGCCATCGGGTTTCCTACGAGCAGTACTTC. As protein: CASSHRVSYEQYF.

V usage is TRBV7-9 and J usage is TRBJ2-7; D call uncertain. CDR1 and CDR2 (germline): SEHNR, FQNEAQ (reference sequence). V gave up 5 bases and J gave up 2 bases, with 13 bases separating them. The CDR3 runs 14 residues. CDR3 nucleotides: TGTGCCAGCAGCCCCGGGCAGCCGCCCTACGAGCAGTACTTC. It is translated as CASSPGQPPYEQYF.

The rearrangement uses TRBV5-4 and TRBJ2-2, with 11 bases that match TRBD2. The V and J ends lost 4 bases and 7 bases, in that order; junction bases with no gene match: 9. The germline gives CDR1 SGHNT, CDR2 YYREEE (reference sequence). This CDR3 contains 16 residues. The CDR3 DNA reads TGTGCCAGCAGCCCACCCGGACTAGCGGGTGGCGGGGAGCTGTTTTTT. It specifies CASSPPGLAGGGELFF.

The gene calls are TRBV28 and TRBJ1-1, with 7 bases that match TRBD1. Losses at the gene ends were 5 bases for V and 9 bases for J; bases not matched to a gene: 15. CDR3 length: 15 residues. Germline V CDR1 and CDR2: MDHEN, SYDVKM. CDR3 sequence (DNA): TGTGCCAGCAGTCGCGAGCAGGGGGGCGGGGAGCAAGCTTTCTTT. It yields the protein CASSREQGGGEQAFF.